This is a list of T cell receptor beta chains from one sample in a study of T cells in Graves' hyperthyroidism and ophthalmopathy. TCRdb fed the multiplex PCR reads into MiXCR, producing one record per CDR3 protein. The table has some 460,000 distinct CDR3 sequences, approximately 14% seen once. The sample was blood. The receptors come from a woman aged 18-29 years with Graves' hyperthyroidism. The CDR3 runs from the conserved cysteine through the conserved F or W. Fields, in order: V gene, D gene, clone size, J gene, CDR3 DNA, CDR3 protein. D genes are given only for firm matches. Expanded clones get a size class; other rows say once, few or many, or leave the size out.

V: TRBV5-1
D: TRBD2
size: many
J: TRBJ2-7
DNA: TGCGCCAGCAGCAGCGGGAGGGCCATTTGGTTTTACGAGCAGTACTTC
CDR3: CASSSGRAIWFYEQYF

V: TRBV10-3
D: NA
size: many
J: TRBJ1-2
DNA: TGTGCCACCTTCCGGACAGAAAACTATGGCTACACCTTC
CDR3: CATFRTENYGYTF

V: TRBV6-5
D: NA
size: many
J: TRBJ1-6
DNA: TGTGCCAGCAGTTACTCCTTTTCAGGGTCTCTCGGGTCCCTCCACTTT
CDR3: CASSYSFSGSLGSLHF

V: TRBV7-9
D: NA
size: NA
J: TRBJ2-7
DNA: TGTGCCAGCAGCTTAGAACAGGACCTCTACGAGCAGTACTTC
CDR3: CASSLEQDLYEQYF

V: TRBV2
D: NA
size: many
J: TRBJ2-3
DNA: TGTGCCAGCAAATGGCAGGGGGGTACGCAGTATTTT
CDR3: CASKWQGGTQYF

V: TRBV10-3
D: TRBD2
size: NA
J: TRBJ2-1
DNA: TGTGCCATCAGTGAGTACTTGGCGGGAGCATACAATGAGCAGTTCTTC
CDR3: CAISEYLAGAYNEQFF

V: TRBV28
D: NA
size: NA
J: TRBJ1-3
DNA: TGTGCCAGCAGTCAACAGAGCTCTGGAAACACCATATATTTT
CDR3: CASSQQSSGNTIYF

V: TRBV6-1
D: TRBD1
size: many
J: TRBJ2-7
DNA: TGTGCCAGCAGTGAAGCAGGGGACAGGGCCTTGAAGAAGTACTTC
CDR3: CASSEAGDRALKKYF

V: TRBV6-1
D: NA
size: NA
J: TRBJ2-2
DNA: TGTGCCAGCAGTACCAGACTAGTTACCGGGGAGCTGTTTTTT
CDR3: CASSTRLVTGELFF

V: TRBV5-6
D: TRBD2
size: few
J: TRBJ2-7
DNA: TGTGCCAGCAGCTTGGGAACAAGTAGCGGGATGTCCTACGAGCAGTACTTC
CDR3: CASSLGTSSGMSYEQYF

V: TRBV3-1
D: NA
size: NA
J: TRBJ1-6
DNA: TGTGCCAGCAGCCAAGATTTCGGGTCACCCCTCCACTTT
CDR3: CASSQDFGSPLHF

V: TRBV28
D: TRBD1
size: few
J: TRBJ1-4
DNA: TGTGCCAGCAATTCGAGCAGGGGGCTGGTACGTGAAAAACTGTTTTTT
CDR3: CASNSSRGLVREKLFF

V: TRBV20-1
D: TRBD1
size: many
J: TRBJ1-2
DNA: TGCAGTGCCACGGGACAGGGGGCGGGGGGCTACACCTTC
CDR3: CSATGQGAGGYTF

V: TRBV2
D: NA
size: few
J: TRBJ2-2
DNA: TGTGCCAGCAGTGAAACGGCTAGACCGAACACCGGGGAGCTGTTTTTT
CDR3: CASSETARPNTGELFF

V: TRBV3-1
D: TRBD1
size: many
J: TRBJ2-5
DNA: TGTGCCAGCAGCCAAACAATGGACAGGGTCGGAGAGACCCAGTACTTC
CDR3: CASSQTMDRVGETQYF

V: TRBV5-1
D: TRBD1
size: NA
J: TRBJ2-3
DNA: TGCGCCAGCAGCTACCACCGACAGGGAAGCACAGATACGCAGTATTTT
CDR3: CASSYHRQGSTDTQYF

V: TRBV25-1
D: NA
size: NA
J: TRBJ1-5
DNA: TGTGCCAGCAGTGGGCAGTATGGGCTCCAGCATTTT
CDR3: CASSGQYGLQHF

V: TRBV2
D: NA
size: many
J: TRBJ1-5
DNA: TGTGCCAGCAGTTCAGGACGAGGGGTGCAGCCCCAGCATTTT
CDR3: CASSSGRGVQPQHF

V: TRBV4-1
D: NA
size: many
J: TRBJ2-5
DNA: TGCGCCAGCAGCCAAGAAGTCGCGTCATCGGGGTCTCCTCAGTACTTC
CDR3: CASSQEVASSGSPQYF

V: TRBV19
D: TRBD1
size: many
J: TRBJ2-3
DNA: TGTGCCAGTAGAAAACGGACAGGGACCGCAGATACGCAGTATTTT
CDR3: CASRKRTGTADTQYF

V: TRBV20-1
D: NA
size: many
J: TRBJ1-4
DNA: TGCAGTGCTTTGGCGGGGGCAACTAATGAAAAACTGTTTTTT
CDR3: CSALAGATNEKLFF

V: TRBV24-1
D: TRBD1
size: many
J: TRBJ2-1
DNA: TGTGCCACCAGTGATTTGAGGGGGCTCAAGCAGTTCTTC
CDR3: CATSDLRGLKQFF

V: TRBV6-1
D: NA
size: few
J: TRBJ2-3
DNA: TGTGCCAGCAGCCCGCGGGACTTCGCCTCGGATACGCAGTATTTT
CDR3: CASSPRDFASDTQYF

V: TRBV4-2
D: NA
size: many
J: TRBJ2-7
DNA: TGTGCCAGCAGCCCCCAAGGGGGTTTAGCCTACGAGCAGTACTTC
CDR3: CASSPQGGLAYEQYF

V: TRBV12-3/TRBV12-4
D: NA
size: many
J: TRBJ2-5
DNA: TGTGCCAGCAGTTTCACAGACGGAAAGGGGGAGACCCAGTACTTC
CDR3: CASSFTDGKGETQYF

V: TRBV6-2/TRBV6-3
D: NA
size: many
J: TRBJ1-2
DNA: NA
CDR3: CASSTSGYGYTF

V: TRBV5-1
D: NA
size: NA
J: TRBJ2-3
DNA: TGCGCCAGCAGCTTGCCCGGGACCAAGTCACCTACGCAGTATTTT
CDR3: CASSLPGTKSPTQYF

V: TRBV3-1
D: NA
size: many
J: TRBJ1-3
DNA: TGTGCCAGCAGCCAAGCGAGTGGTTTGGGAAACACCATATATTTT
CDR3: CASSQASGLGNTIYF

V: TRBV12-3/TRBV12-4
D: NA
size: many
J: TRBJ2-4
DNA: TGTGCCAGCAGTCCTCGTCGGGCGGGGGCCAAAAACATTCAGTACTTC
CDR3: CASSPRRAGAKNIQYF

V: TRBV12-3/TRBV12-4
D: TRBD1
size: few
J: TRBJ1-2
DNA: TGTGCCAGCAGTCCGGGACAGGGGGCTCGTGGCTACACCTTC
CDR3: CASSPGQGARGYTF

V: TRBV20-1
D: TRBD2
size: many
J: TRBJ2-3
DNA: TGCAGTGCTAGAGCCCACACTAGCGGGAGTCGCACAGATACGCAGTATTTT
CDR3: CSARAHTSGSRTDTQYF

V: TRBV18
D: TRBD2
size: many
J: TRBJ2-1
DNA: TGTGCCAGCTCACCATGGCAATTACAACCGACTAGCGTCCATGAGCAGTTCTTC
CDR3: CASSPWQLQPTSVHEQFF

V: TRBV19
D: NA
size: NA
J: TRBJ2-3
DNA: TGTGCCAGTAGTATAGGGGAAGATACGCAGTATTTT
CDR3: CASSIGEDTQYF

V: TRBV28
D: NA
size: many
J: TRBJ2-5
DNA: TGTGCCAGCAGTTACGGGGGGCTAGAGACCCAGTACTTC
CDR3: CASSYGGLETQYF

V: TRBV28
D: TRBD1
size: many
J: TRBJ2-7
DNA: TGTGCCAGCGCCCGGGACAGAGCTTCCTACGAGCAGTACTTC
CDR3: CASARDRASYEQYF

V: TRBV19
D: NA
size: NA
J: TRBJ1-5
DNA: TGTGCCAGTAGTTACGATCCGGGGGCCGTGTTCCAGCATTTT
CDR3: CASSYDPGAVFQHF

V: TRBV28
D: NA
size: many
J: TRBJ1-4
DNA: TGTGCCAGCAGTTTTTTACGGAAGAATGAAAAACTGTTTTTT
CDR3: CASSFLRKNEKLFF

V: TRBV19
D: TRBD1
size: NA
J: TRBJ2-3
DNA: TGTGCCAGTAGTCCTCTCAGGACAGGGTCAGATACGCAGTATTTT
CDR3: CASSPLRTGSDTQYF

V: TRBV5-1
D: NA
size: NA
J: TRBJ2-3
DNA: TGCGCCAGCAGCTTGTGGCCAGGAGGGGAGAGTGCAGATACGCAGTATTTT
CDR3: CASSLWPGGESADTQYF

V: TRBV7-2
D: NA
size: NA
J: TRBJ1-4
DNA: TGTGCCAGCAGCTCGGGGTCGTCCGGTGAAAAACTGTTTTTT
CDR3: CASSSGSSGEKLFF